This TCR beta chain derives from a study of early T cells in non-severe SARS-CoV-2 infection. Study details: Chains from this unsorted whole-blood bulk RNA could not be paired.

Germline loops: CDR1 SEHNR, CDR2 FQNEAQ (reference sequence). This CDR3 is built from 13 residues. Trimming stripped 1 base from V and 2 bases from J, with 6 bases between. Points on this clonotype: The antigen remains undetermined. A single base is all that separates this from a far larger clone, so a read error is likely.

Study-level findings and limits: Matches to VDJdb favored anti-spike CD8 responses and missed private and CD4 specificities.

Molecules of cDNA were individually given unique molecular identifiers that were attached to them. TCRdb re-analysed the 5' RACE reads in MiXCR, keeping a single row per CDR3 protein. There are about 81,000 distinct CDR3 sequences in the sample; roughly 6% occur only once, and roughly 7.8% lies in the top ten. The chain couples TRBV7-9 to TRBJ2-7; D unclear. Input material: whole blood. The clonotype comes from an adult who was a healthcare worker with PCR-confirmed SARS-CoV-2 infection or an uninfected control (not recorded which). CDR3 protein: CASSLGGTYEQYF. The CDR3 DNA reads TGTGCCAGCAGCTTAGGGGGAACCTACGAGCAGTACTTC.